This T cell receptor (beta chain) was recovered during a study of patients and donors after allogeneic stem cell transplantation. TCRdb processed the RT-PCR reads anew with MiXCR; each CDR3 protein has one entry. Of 400,000 to 500,000 distinct CDR3 sequences listed, more than 15% are singletons. Deletions cut 4 bases from V and 2 bases from J, with 17 bases between. Germline CDR1 is SEHNR and CDR2 is FQNEAQ (reference sequence). This CDR3 has 17 residues. What was sequenced was blood, either unsorted or a sorted T cell fraction (not recorded which). The sequence was collected from a human donor who was either an allogeneic HSCT recipient or a stem cell or donor lymphocyte infusion donor (not recorded which). It is not recorded whose cells these are; they may come from a transplant donor. The chain couples TRBV7-9 to TRBJ2-2; tentatively, D is TRBD1 (5 bases). Here the CDR3 DNA reads TGTGCCAGCAGCTCACACACTCAAGGGGCCAACACCGGGGAGCTGTTTTTT. This codes for CASSSHTQGANTGELFF.